Below, 28 T cell receptor beta chains from the same sample are listed, as sequenced in a study of low-dose radiotherapy and immunotherapy resistance in tumors. TRAV- and TRBV-specific primers primed first-strand cDNA, covering alpha and beta chains. For amplifying TCRs, the PCR ran for about 20 cycles with Phusion, which was used together with a constant-region primer and the adapter on the V primers. TCRdb called the reads again in MiXCR, with one record for every CDR3 protein. The sample has more than 6,000 distinct CDR3 sequences, 61% seen once. The source of these receptors is a human donor with advanced metastatic prostate, ovarian, gallbladder or colorectal cancer (not recorded which). This table probably holds off-target reads from a library built for another chain.

The table lists this clonotype with a few counts. The V call is TRBV28, the J call TRBJ2-3; 14 bases are shared with TRBD2. This CDR3 has 17 residues. Germline CDR1 is MDHEN and CDR2 is SYDVKM. V lost 2 bases, J lost 1 base, and 2 bases stayed unmatched. The CDR3 coding sequence is TGTGCCAGCAGTTTACAGACTAGCGGGAGGGGCACAGATACGCAGTATTTT. Translated: CASSLQTSGRGTDTQYF.

This clonotype has only a few counts. A junction boundary mismatches the germline segment, possibly from a read error. The CDR3 coding sequence is TGTGCCAGCAGCTTGGCGGGAGGGCAGGGGGGCCGTATCACTGAAGCTTTCTTT. Amino acid sequence: CASSLAGGQGGRITEAFF. The rearrangement links TRBV5-1 to TRBJ1-1; 7 bases are shared with TRBD1. The CDR3 length is 18 residues. Germline V CDR1 and CDR2: SGHRS, YFSETQ.

The CDR3 region is CASSLGRASGGLNEQFF. The DNA for the CDR3 is TGCGCCAGCAGCTTAGGACGGGCTAGCGGGGGCCTGAATGAGCAGTTCTTC. The chain couples TRBV5-1 to TRBJ2-1; 10 positions match TRBD2. CDR1 is SGHRS, CDR2 YFSETQ, per germline. This CDR3 is 17 amino acids long. Unmatched junction bases numbered 12, after V lost 2 bases and J lost 7 bases.

The DNA of the CDR3 is TGTGCCAGCAGTTCAGCCCCCGGGACTGCTGTTTCGCCCCAGCATTTT. Amino acid sequence: CASSSAPGTAVSPQHF. The chain recombines TRBV12-3 or TRBV12-4 with TRBJ1-5, with D possibly TRBD1 on 5 matching bases. The CDR3 runs 16 residues. V lost 4 bases to trimming and J lost 9 bases, with 22 bases between them.

There are a few counts of this clonotype. The V call is TRBV13, the J call TRBJ2-3; no firm D call. Per germline, CDR1 PRHDT and CDR2 FYEKMQ (reference sequence). Trimming removed 4 bases at V and 0 bases at J, with 11 bases between. The CDR3 covers 15 residues. CDR3 sequence: CASSSNILSTDTQYF. The CDR3, as DNA: TGTGCCAGCAGCTCTAACATCCTTAGCACAGATACGCAGTATTTT. The full variable domain, its missing parts supplied by reference TRBV13 and TRBJ2-3, is AAGVIQSPRHLIKEKRETATLKCYPIPRHDTVYWYQQGPGQDPQFLISFYEKMQSDKGSIPDRFSAQQFSDYHSELNMSSLELGDSALYFCASSSNILSTDTQYFGPGTRLTVL.

The chain carries TRBV7-2 and TRBJ2-1; TRBD2 matches at 10 bases. The CDR3 is 15 residues long. Germline V gene sequence: CDR1 SGHTA, CDR2 FQGNSA. V trimming: 3 bases; J trimming: 7 bases; junction bases outside the gene matches: 6. This chain's CDR3 is CASSFYLAGANEQFF. The CDR3, as DNA: TGTGCCAGCAGCTTCTACCTAGCGGGGGCAAATGAGCAGTTCTTC.

This clonotype has more than one count but fewer than ten. The chain couples TRBV6-2 or TRBV6-3 to TRBJ2-7; TRBD1 matches 9 bases. J lost 4 bases, V lost 8 bases, and 9 bases had no gene match. CDR1 and CDR2 from the germline V gene are MNHEY and SVGEGT. The CDR3 is 14 residues long. CDR3 residues: CASSLGQGPYEQYF. The CDR3 bases are TGTGCCAGCTCTTTGGGACAGGGCCCTTACGAGCAGTACTTC.

This clonotype was detected a few times. The rearrangement links TRBV27 to TRBJ1-6; 10 bases are shared with TRBD1. Losses at the gene ends were 7 bases for V and 6 bases for J; bases not matched to a gene: 6. The CDR3 runs to 15 residues. Looked up from germline, CDR1 is MNHEY and CDR2 is SMNVEV (reference sequence). CDR3: CASTTRDRGNSPLHF. DNA for the CDR3: TGTGCCAGCACCACAAGGGACAGGGGTAATTCACCCCTCCACTTT.

This chain uses TRBV28 with TRBJ1-5; a possible D gene is TRBD1 (5 bases). Germline CDR1 is MDHEN and CDR2 is SYDVKM. The CDR3 extends over 15 amino acids. The V end was cut by 5 bases, the J end by 5 bases, with 16 bases between. CDR3 coding DNA: TGTGCCAGCAGTGGTGCCGGGACCGAGTATCAGCCCCAGCATTTT. Translated: CASSGAGTEYQPQHF.

This clonotype was recorded a few times. The rearrangement links TRBV5-1 to TRBJ1-2; TRBD1 aligns across 8 bases. Trimming removed 4 bases from V and 5 bases from J; junction bases left unmatched: 4. The CDR3 runs to 13 residues. The germline V gene encodes CDR1 SGHRS and CDR2 YFSETQ. The CDR3 DNA follows: TGCGCCAGCAGCCCGACAGGGGAATATGGCTACACCTTC. Translation gives CASSPTGEYGYTF.

This chain connects TRBV28 to TRBJ2-7; tentatively, D is TRBD1 (6 bases). This CDR3 is built from 14 residues. Trimming cost V 6 bases and J 7 bases, with 19 bases left between them. From germline, CDR1 is MDHEN and CDR2 SYDVKM. The chain's CDR3 is CASSPGQTRLEQYF. The CDR3, as DNA: TGTGCCAGCAGCCCCGGACAGACTCGCTTGGAGCAGTACTTC.

On this clonotype itself: One end of the junction is discordant with germline, which a read error may explain. This chain joins TRBV28 and TRBJ2-7; 9 bases align to TRBD1. This CDR3 spans 14 amino acids. The V gene's germline CDR1 is MDHEN and CDR2 SYDVKM. CDR3 DNA sequence: TGTGCCAGCACTCTACAGGGGGCGGCTTCCGAGCAGTATTTC. This encodes CASTLQGAASEQYF.

This clonotype was found a few times. This chain links TRBV12-3 or TRBV12-4 with TRBJ1-5; D possibly corresponds to TRBD1 (5 bases). This CDR3 is built from 16 residues. Trimming took 1 base from V and 6 from J, leaving 16 bases between them. Here the CDR3 reads CASSLETWGGVQPQHF. For the CDR3, the DNA is TGTGCCAGCAGTTTAGAGACCTGGGGCGGGGTTCAGCCCCAGCATTTT.

The rearrangement links TRBV11-2 to TRBJ1-2, with D maybe TRBD1 (5 bases). From germline, CDR1 is SGHAT and CDR2 FQNNGV. The CDR3 sequence is 14 residues long. The V end was cut by 1 base, the J end by 5 bases, with 11 bases between. CDR3 residues: CASSLAGVQYGYTF. In DNA form, the CDR3 reads TGTGCCAGCAGCTTAGCGGGGGTTCAATATGGCTACACCTTC. The variable domain in full, with the rest retrieved from reference TRBV11-2 and TRBJ1-2, is EAGVAQSPRYKIIEKRQSVAFWCNPISGHATLYWYQQILGQGPKLLIQFQNNGVVDDSQLPKDRFSAERLKGVDSTLKIQPAKLEDSAVYLCASSLAGVQYGYTFGSGTRLTVV.

This clonotype was detected only a few times. The V call is TRBV24-1, the J call TRBJ2-2; D may be TRBD1 (6 bases). The CDR3 is 14 amino acids. CDR1 KGHDR and CDR2 SFDVKD come from the germline V gene. Trimming pared 6 bases from V and 1 base from J, leaving 8 bases between. The CDR3 loop reads CATSLGGNTGELFF. Here the CDR3 DNA reads TGTGCCACCAGTTTAGGGGGGAACACCGGGGAGCTGTTTTTT.

The chain joins TRBV7-2 to TRBJ2-2, with TRBD2 matching over 12 bases. The CDR3 totals 16 residues. Germline trimming cut 4 bases from V and 5 bases from J; bases unmatched to any gene: 5. The V gene's germline CDR1 is SGHTA and CDR2 FQGNSA. Written as DNA, the CDR3 is TGTGCCAGCAGCTCCCAAGGACTAGCGGGAACCGGGGAGCTGTTTTTT. Amino acid sequence: CASSSQGLAGTGELFF.

This rearrangement joins TRBV15 to TRBJ2-7; TRBD1 matches 7 bases. From germline, CDR1 is LNHNV and CDR2 YYDKDF (reference sequence). V shed 4 bases and J 4 bases; nucleotides not matched to a gene: 7. The CDR3 totals 14 residues. For the CDR3, the DNA is TGTGCCACCAGCATAGACAGGGATCTGTACGAGCAGTACTTC. Amino acids: CATSIDRDLYEQYF.

The rearrangement uses TRBV7-9 and TRBJ1-1; possible D gene TRBD1, 6 bases. Trimming cost V 5 bases and J 4 bases, with 11 bases left between them. Germline lookup yields CDR1 SEHNR and CDR2 FQNEAQ (reference sequence). The CDR3 runs to 13 residues. For the CDR3, the DNA is TGTGCCAGCAGCGAACAGGGATTCACTGAAGCTTTCTTT. Translating it yields CASSEQGFTEAFF.

This chain uses TRBV6-2 or TRBV6-3 with TRBJ2-2; either TRBD1 or TRBD2 may fit D (5 bases each). Per the germline V gene, CDR1 is MNHEY and CDR2 is SVGEGT. V was pared by 4 bases and J by 7 bases, with 13 bases between. The CDR3 sequence is 14 residues long. CDR3 in amino acids: CASSLWGFNGELFF. The CDR3 DNA is TGTGCCAGCAGTTTGTGGGGGTTCAACGGGGAGCTGTTTTTT.

This chain links TRBV4-3 with TRBJ2-3, with TRBD1 as a possible D gene (6 bases). The CDR3 is 16 amino acids. Germline V gives CDR1 LGHNA, CDR2 YSLEER. V was clipped by 1 base and J by 2 bases, with 13 bases between them. CDR3 bases: TGCGCCAGCAGCCAAGGGCTAGGGGGAGACACAGATACGCAGTATTTT. It is translated as CASSQGLGGDTDTQYF.

The gene calls are TRBV18 and TRBJ2-5; no reliable D call. V lost 0 bases and J lost 5, with 1 base in between. The CDR3 consists of 11 residues. Germline V gene data show CDR1 as KGHSH and CDR2 as LQKENI. CDR3 bases: TGTGCCAGCTCACCACCGGAGACCCAGTACTTC. This encodes CASSPPETQYF.

This clonotype appeared a few times. The CDR3 loop reads CASSQAGGQGTGELFF. DNA for the CDR3: TGTGCCAGCAGCCAAGCGGGGGGCCAAGGCACCGGGGAGCTGTTTTTT. This chain joins TRBV4-2 and TRBJ2-2, with D perhaps TRBD2 (7 bases). Trimming took 1 base from V and 4 from J, leaving 13 bases between them. Germline CDR1 and CDR2: LGHNA and YNFKEQ. The CDR3 spans 16 residues.

The CDR3 DNA follows: TGTGCCAGCAGTTCCTGGACTAGCGGGAGTGGAGAGACCCAGTACTTC. It codes for CASSSWTSGSGETQYF. This chain joins TRBV6-2 or TRBV6-3 and TRBJ2-5; the match to TRBD2 covers 13 bases. Germline CDR1 is MNHEY and CDR2 is SVGEGT. The CDR3 is 16 amino acids. V lost 4 bases to trimming and J lost 4 bases; unmatched junction nucleotides: 6.

This clonotype was seen a few times. The chain has TRBV14 and TRBJ1-3; D uncertain. Germline CDR1 reads SGHDN; CDR2 reads FVKESK. The CDR3 runs to 14 residues. Trimming removed 2 bases at V and 1 base at J, with 6 bases between. The CDR3 spells CASSQRTSGNTIYF. CDR3 DNA: TGTGCCAGCAGCCAACGGACGTCTGGAAACACCATATATTTT.

The sample holds a few counts of this clonotype. V and J are TRBV6-1 and TRBJ2-7; 7 bases are a match to TRBD1. This CDR3 is built from 14 residues. Germline V gives CDR1 MNHNS, CDR2 SASEGT. V trimming: 5 bases; J trimming: 3 bases; junction bases outside the gene matches: 7. The CDR3 DNA reads TGTGCCAGCAGTACGGGAAGGGGGCACTACGAGCAGTACTTC. Encoded protein: CASSTGRGHYEQYF.

The rearrangement uses TRBV28 and TRBJ1-5; 8 positions agree with TRBD1. With 5 bases clipped from V and 8 bases from J, the junction kept 8 bases outside the gene matches. Germline CDR1 is MDHEN and CDR2 is SYDVKM. The CDR3 totals 14 residues. CDR3 sequence: CASSPGQVREPQHF. In nucleotides, the CDR3 is TGTGCCAGCAGTCCGGGACAGGTTCGCGAGCCCCAGCATTTT.

The rearrangement links TRBV11-2 to TRBJ2-3; D unresolved. The CDR3 covers 13 residues. The germline gives CDR1 SGHAT, CDR2 FQNNGV. The V gene lost 2 bases and the J gene lost 4 bases, with 7 bases spanning the gap. CDR3 sequence (DNA): TGTGCCAGCAGCTTACAAGACGCAGATACGCAGTATTTT. It codes for CASSLQDADTQYF. The variable domain in full, with the rest retrieved from reference TRBV11-2 and TRBJ2-3, is EAGVAQSPRYKIIEKRQSVAFWCNPISGHATLYWYQQILGQGPKLLIQFQNNGVVDDSQLPKDRFSAERLKGVDSTLKIQPAKLEDSAVYLCASSLQDADTQYFGPGTRLTVL.

This clonotype has just a few counts. This chain uses TRBV12-3 or TRBV12-4 with TRBJ2-2; D tentatively reads TRBD1 or TRBD2 (5 bases each). The CDR3 spans 14 residues. V was trimmed by 4 bases and J by 5 bases, leaving 11 bases between them. The CDR3 loop is CASSWGPQTGELFF. As DNA, the CDR3 is TGTGCCAGCAGTTGGGGACCTCAAACCGGGGAGCTGTTTTTT.